The 18 T cell receptor beta chains in this list originate from one sample, sequenced in a study of preoperative IRX-2 immunotherapy in early breast cancer. Data came from immunoSEQ multiplex PCR; TCRdb stores just in-frame clones and leaves some out. The data show fewer than 70,000 clones, approximately 94% seen once. Treatment noted: preoperative locoregional IRX-2 cytokine immunotherapy. Sampling was conducted from a patient treated with IRX-2 immunotherapy. These receptors all come from a human donor with breast cancer.

This clone was counted a single time. The chain has TRBV5-6 and TRBJ1-4; D perhaps matches TRBD1 (6 bases). The CDR3 has 13 amino acids. The germline V gene has CDR1 SGHDT and CDR2 YYEEEE. V lost 7 bases to trimming and J lost 7 bases, with 14 bases between them. This chain's CDR3 is CASGAGAGEKLFF. The DNA for the CDR3 is TGTGCCAGCGGCGCGGGGGCGGGTGAAAAACTGTTTTTT.

This clone showed up just a few times. A junction boundary mismatches the germline segment, possibly from a read error. V gene TRBV7-9 combines with J gene TRBJ1-4; D is ambiguous. The CDR3 has 12 amino acids. Germline CDR1 SEHNR, CDR2 FQNEAQ (reference sequence). Here the CDR3 reads CASKGNNEKLFF. The CDR3 nucleotides are TGTGCGAGCAAAGGGAATAATGAAAAACTGTTTTTT.

The chain recombines TRBV30 with TRBJ2-7; the D is unclear. Per the germline V gene, CDR1 is GTSNPN and CDR2 is SVGIG (reference sequence). The CDR3 covers 14 residues. Between the trimmed V and J ends, which lost 3 bases and 4 bases, there was a span of 16 bases. DNA of the CDR3: TGTGCCTGGAGACAACCTCAAGTCCCGTACGAGCAGTACTTC. This translates into CAWRQPQVPYEQYF. The whole variable domain, remainder taken from reference TRBV30 and TRBJ2-7, is SQTIHQWPATLVQPVGSPLSLECTVEGTSNPNLYWYRQAAGRGLQLLFYSVGIGQISSEVPQNLSASRPQDRQFILSSKKLLLSDSGFYLCAWRQPQVPYEQYFGPGTRLTVT.

This clone was seen only a few times. The genes are TRBV28 and TRBJ2-1, with D perhaps being TRBD1 or TRBD2 (6 bases each). This CDR3 is built from 15 residues. CDR1 is MDHEN, CDR2 SYDVKM, per germline. V gave up 5 bases and J gave up 5 bases, with 16 bases separating them. The CDR3 spells CASSPTWGAHNEQFF. DNA for the CDR3: TGTGCCAGCAGTCCCACGTGGGGGGCCCACAATGAGCAGTTCTTC.

The chain employs TRBV18 and TRBJ2-5; weak D call: TRBD2 (5 bases). Germline loops: CDR1 KGHSH, CDR2 LQKENI. Trimming left V 2 bases short and J 1 base short, with 20 bases between. This CDR3 contains 18 residues. The CDR3 DNA reads TGTGCCAGCTCACCATCCCCAGATAGCGCCCCGTCCCAAGAGACCCAGTACTTC. It codes for CASSPSPDSAPSQETQYF.

The count of this clone is one. V usage is TRBV2 and J usage is TRBJ2-1; 9 bases are shared with TRBD2. The CDR3 is 15 amino acids. J lost 7 bases, V lost 2 bases, and 6 bases had no gene match. Looked up from germline, CDR1 is SNHLY and CDR2 is FYNNEI. CDR3 sequence (DNA): TGTGCCAGCAGTGAAAGCCCAGCGGGGGGAAATGAGCAGTTCTTC. Its protein product is CASSESPAGGNEQFF.

The gene calls are TRBV10-3 and TRBJ2-3, with TRBD1 identical over 11 bases. There are 16 residues in the CDR3. CDR1 and CDR2 (germline): ENHRY, SYGVKD. The junction had 10 bases not matched to a gene; V was cut back by 6 bases and J by 5 bases. CDR3 protein: CAIRPGQGVSGDTQYF. CDR3 DNA sequence: TGTGCCATCAGGCCGGGACAGGGGGTATCCGGAGATACGCAGTATTTT.

The table lists this clone with a few counts. The chain employs TRBV15 and TRBJ1-5; the D is unclear. The CDR3 totals 15 residues. Trimming stripped 1 base from V and 3 bases from J, with 10 bases between. Looked up from germline, CDR1 is LNHNV and CDR2 is YYDKDF (reference sequence). The CDR3 spells CATSRGEQSNQPQHF. The DNA of the CDR3 is TGTGCCACCAGCAGAGGGGAACAGTCCAATCAGCCCCAGCATTTT.

This clone was picked up one time. The V call is TRBV28, the J call TRBJ1-3; D is unclear. V was clipped by 3 bases and J by 0 bases, with 9 bases between them. CDR3 length equals 15 residues. CDR1 is MDHEN and CDR2 is SYDVKM in the germline V gene. The CDR3 sequence: CASSFYGNSGNTIYF. CDR3 in DNA: TGTGCCAGCAGTTTTTATGGGAACTCTGGAAACACCATATATTTT.

This chain joins TRBV15 and TRBJ2-7; 10 bases line up with TRBD1. CDR3 length: 15 amino acids. Trimming removed 4 bases from V and 0 bases from J; junction bases left unmatched: 3. CDR1 and CDR2 from the germline V gene are LNHNV and YYDKDF (reference sequence). The CDR3 DNA follows: TGTGCCACCAGCAAACGGACAGGGGGCTCCTACGAGCAGTACTTC. This encodes CATSKRTGGSYEQYF.

The chain employs TRBV7-3 and TRBJ2-1, with 9 bases that match TRBD2. The CDR3 has 16 amino acids. V was clipped by 5 bases and J by 4 bases; unmatched bases: 9. The V gene's germline CDR1 is SGHTA and CDR2 FQGTGA. CDR3 loop: CASSNLGSGSYNEQFF. CDR3 nucleotides: TGTGCCAGCAGCAACCTAGGTAGCGGGAGTTACAATGAGCAGTTCTTC.

This rearrangement joins TRBV7-2 to TRBJ2-3, with D possibly called TRBD1 or TRBD2 (6 bases each). Germline V gene data show CDR1 as SGHTA and CDR2 as FQGNSA. Trimming removed 0 bases from V and 3 bases from J, with 19 bases in between. The CDR3 is made up of 18 amino acids. Here the CDR3 DNA reads TGTGCCAGCAGCTTAGCAGACTTGACTAGAAGGGGGACAGATACGCAGTATTTT. Encoded protein: CASSLADLTRRGTDTQYF.

This chain links TRBV7-2 with TRBJ2-7; D unresolved. The CDR3 runs 14 residues. CDR1 and CDR2 (germline): SGHTA, FQGNSA. V lost 5 bases, J lost 2 bases, and 13 bases lay in between. This CDR3 reads CASSLSPGAYEQYF. In nucleotides, the CDR3 is TGTGCCAGCAGCCTTAGCCCTGGGGCCTACGAGCAGTACTTC.

The chain has TRBV27 and TRBJ1-4, with D perhaps matching TRBD1 (5 bases). The V end lost 3 bases, the J end lost 8 bases, and 16 bases lay between the germline ends. This CDR3 region has 15 residues. Germline assignment: CDR1 MNHEY and CDR2 SMNVEV (reference sequence). The CDR3 nucleotides are TGTGCCAGCAGTTTTAGGGGACGAGGGAACGAAAAACTGTTTTTT. Translated, it gives CASSFRGRGNEKLFF.

CDR3 amino acids: CASSRTGTRKLYYEQYF. The CDR3, as DNA: TGTGCCAGCAGTCGGACAGGGACTAGAAAATTATATTACGAGCAGTACTTC. The V gene is TRBV27, the J gene TRBJ2-7; either TRBD1 or TRBD2 may supply D (8 bases each). The germline CDR1 and CDR2 sequences are MNHEY and SMNVEV (reference sequence). Deletions cut 5 bases from V and 4 bases from J, with 24 bases between. The CDR3 contains 17 residues.

The chain employs TRBV11-2 and TRBJ2-7; 9 nucleotides line up with TRBD2. V was pared by 6 bases and J by 2 bases, with 5 bases of the junction left unmatched. In germline, CDR1 is SGHAT, CDR2 FQNNGV. The CDR3 has 14 amino acids. This CDR3 is CASRRASGAYEQYF. Here the CDR3 DNA reads TGTGCCAGCAGGAGGGCTAGCGGGGCCTACGAGCAGTACTTC.

The rearrangement joins TRBV7-8 to TRBJ2-3; D is unresolved. Germline-derived CDR1 and CDR2 are SGHVS and FQNEAQ. The ends were cut back, 5 bases at V and 3 bases at J, with 12 bases in the middle. The CDR3 is made up of 14 amino acids. The DNA of the CDR3 is TGTGCCAGCAGCCATCTAGGCTGGACAGATACGCAGTATTTT. This translates into CASSHLGWTDTQYF. The whole variable domain, filled in from reference TRBV7-8 and TRBJ2-3, reads GAGVSQSPRYKVAKRGQDVALRCDPISGHVSLFWYQQALGQGPEFLTYFQNEAQLDKSGLPSDRFFAERPEGSVSTLKIQRTQQEDSAVYLCASSHLGWTDTQYFGPGTRLTVL.

The rearrangement links TRBV5-4 to TRBJ1-4; D is undetermined. V was cut by 4 bases and J by 8 bases, with 12 bases left in between. Germline V lookup: CDR1 SGHNT, CDR2 YYREEE (reference sequence). The CDR3 is 13 amino acids. The DNA of the CDR3 is TGTGCCAGCAGCCGTCGCGGAGAGGAAAAACTGTTTTTT. As protein: CASSRRGEEKLFF.